The rows below give T cell receptor beta chains drawn from one sample of a study of shared clonotypes between healthy human individuals. This table comes from immunoSEQ multiplex PCR, and its TCRdb copy is limited to in-frame clones, with some not included. Of about 1.5 million clones in the sample, under 99% were seen once. The specimen sequenced was naive CD4+ T cells sorted from blood. These receptor sequences come from a man aged 25-40 years in good health. The CDR3 runs from the conserved cysteine through the conserved F or W. Fields, in order: clone size, V gene, J gene, D gene, CDR3 DNA, CDR3 protein. The D gene is left open where the match is weak. Size is stated for part of the rows, as once, few or many counts, or as a class when the clone is expanded.

>.|TRBV18|TRBJ2-2|TRBD1
TGTGCCAGCTCACCAAAGGGACAGGGGGCGTCGAACACCGGGGAGCTGTTTTTT
CASSPKGQGASNTGELFF
>.|TRBV6-1|TRBJ2-3|.
TGTGCCAGCGAGACGGTAGCGCGAGATACGCAGTATTTT
CASETVARDTQYF
>.|TRBV11-2|TRBJ2-7|TRBD2
TGTGCCAGCAGCGCCAGACTAGCGGGAGGGCCTTCGGTCGGCTACGAGCAGTACTTC
CASSARLAGGPSVGYEQYF
>.|TRBV7-9|TRBJ2-3|.
TGTGCCAGCAGCTTTCCTGGGGGGCAGGTCAACACAGATACGCAGTATTTT
CASSFPGGQVNTDTQYF
>.|TRBV5-4|TRBJ2-1|TRBD2
TGTGCCAGCAGCCGGGGGGGGCCCCTTTCCTACAATGAGCAGTTCTTC
CASSRGGPLSYNEQFF
>.|TRBV11-2|TRBJ1-2|.
TGTGCCAGCAGACACGAAACAAGGGGCTATGGCTACACCTTC
CASRHETRGYGYTF
>once|TRBV5-1|TRBJ2-1|.
TGCGCCAGCAGCTTTTTGGGACTTAGCTCCTACAATGAGCAGTTCTTC
CASSFLGLSSYNEQFF
>.|TRBV5-8|TRBJ1-2|.
TGTGCCAGCAGCTTCCGGGGGGGCTACACCTTC
CASSFRGGYTF
>.|TRBV18|TRBJ2-5|.
TGTGCCAGCTCACCAGGGTTCCAAGAGACCCAGTACTTC
CASSPGFQETQYF
>.|TRBV4-2|TRBJ2-1|.
TGTGCCAGCAGCCGAAACGGCGGGCTCTCACTCTACAATGAGCAGTTCTTC
CASSRNGGLSLYNEQFF
>.|TRBV18|TRBJ2-6|TRBD1
TGTGCCAGCTCACCACTAGGACAGGGGTCTGGGGCCAACGTCCTGACTTTC
CASSPLGQGSGANVLTF
>.|TRBV18|TRBJ2-7|TRBD1
TGTGCCAGCTCACCCCTACCGGGACAGGGGAGTCGAGAGCAGTACTTC
CASSPLPGQGSREQYF
>once|TRBV6-6|TRBJ2-7|.
TGTGCCAGCAGTTACTCGGGCGGAACCTACGAGCAGTACTTC
CASSYSGGTYEQYF
>.|TRBV19|TRBJ2-3|TRBD2
TGTGCCAGTATTGGTGAGAGTAGCGGGAGGGCGGTAGATACGCAGTATTTT
CASIGESSGRAVDTQYF
>.|TRBV28|TRBJ2-7|.
TGTGCCAGCCTCGACAGTTATACCTACGAGCAGTACTTC
CASLDSYTYEQYF
>.|TRBV5-6|TRBJ2-1|.
TGTGCCAGCAGCTTGTTCACTAGGGATGAGCAGTTCTTC
CASSLFTRDEQFF
>.|TRBV30|TRBJ2-7|TRBD1
TGTGCCTGGAGTGTTTCCTCCGGGACAGTTCTTTACTTC
CAWSVSSGTVLYF
>.|TRBV5-1|TRBJ2-1|.
TGCGCCAGCAGCTTGGACTCGGGGTACAATGAGCAGTTCTTC
CASSLDSGYNEQFF
>.|TRBV18|TRBJ2-2|.
TGTGCCAGCTCACGCGACCGTATGAGTTGGCAGGGGAAGGCCGGGGAGCTGTTTTTT
CASSRDRMSWQGKAGELFF
>.|TRBV4-2|TRBJ2-7|.
TGTGCCAGCAGCCAAGATATTAATTCCTACGAGCAGTACTTC
CASSQDINSYEQYF
>.|TRBV6-1|TRBJ2-3|.
TGTGCCAGCAGTGAATATCTTGTCGGGATCCGCACAGATACGCAGTATTTT
CASSEYLVGIRTDTQYF
>.|TRBV7-6|TRBJ2-5|TRBD1
TGTGCCAGCAGTAGGGGACAGGGGCTAGAGACCCAGTACTTC
CASSRGQGLETQYF
>.|TRBV10-1|TRBJ2-7|TRBD1
TGCGCCAGCAGTCGAACCGTAGGACAGGATGGGTCCTACGAGCAGTACTTC
CASSRTVGQDGSYEQYF
>.|TRBV5-1|TRBJ2-3|.
TGCGCCAGCAGCTTGGGGCCGGTCCCAGATACGCAGTATTTT
CASSLGPVPDTQYF
>.|TRBV29-1|TRBJ1-3|.
TGCAGCTATATTAGCCGGGGAGACACCATATATTTT
CSYISRGDTIYF
>once|TRBV28|TRBJ1-5|TRBD1
TGTGCCAGCAGCCTAGGTTGGTTTAGAGGGGGACAGGATAGCAATCAGCCCCAGCATTTT
CASSLGWFRGGQDSNQPQHF
>.|TRBV9|TRBJ2-1|.
TGTGCCAGCAGCGTGGACGCCTGGAATGAGCAGTTCTTC
CASSVDAWNEQFF
>.|TRBV28|TRBJ2-7|.
TGTGCCAGCTTCACCAGGGGATCCTACGAGCAGTACTTC
CASFTRGSYEQYF
>.|TRBV2|TRBJ1-5|.
TGTGCCAGCAGCCAGGGAAGCAATCAGCCCCAGCATTTT
CASSQGSNQPQHF
>.|TRBV5-8|TRBJ2-5|.
TGTGCCAGCAGCCGGACCGGGACTGGGGAGACCCAGTACTTC
CASSRTGTGETQYF
>.|TRBV18|TRBJ1-2|.
TGTGCCAGCTCACCCCTGGAACCGGGGACGGGTGGCTACACCTTC
CASSPLEPGTGGYTF
>.|TRBV7-9|TRBJ2-7|.
TGTGCCAGCAGCACGAATAGCGCGGTCCACGAGCAGTACTTC
CASSTNSAVHEQYF
>once|TRBV6-5|TRBJ1-1|TRBD1
TGTGCCAGCAGCCGTTCACAGGGGGCCGGCACTGAAGCTTTCTTT
CASSRSQGAGTEAFF
>.|TRBV5-1|TRBJ2-5|.
TGCGCCAGCAGCCCGGGTTGGGACCAAGAGACCCAGTACTTC
CASSPGWDQETQYF
>.|TRBV6-6|TRBJ1-5|.
TGTGCCAGCAGTTACTCGCAGTACAATCAGCCCCAGCATTTT
CASSYSQYNQPQHF
>.|TRBV4-3|TRBJ2-2|.
TGCGCCAGCAGCCAGCTTGGGGCTGTCGGGGAGCTGTTTTTT
CASSQLGAVGELFF
>.|TRBV7-2|TRBJ2-7|TRBD1
TGTGCCAGCAGAGACCGGGACAGGCAAACCTACGAGCAGTACTTC
CASRDRDRQTYEQYF
>once|TRBV5-1|TRBJ2-7|.
TGCGCCAGCAGCTTGTCGGTAGGGAGCTTCAGCTCCTACGAGCAGTACTTC
CASSLSVGSFSSYEQYF
>.|TRBV12-5|TRBJ1-1|.
TGTGCTAGTTCGCGGGAGCTTGCCGGGTACAGACCTGAAGCTTTCTTT
CASSRELAGYRPEAFF
>.|TRBV5-1|TRBJ2-1|.
TGCGCCAGCAGCTGGGACATGTACAATGAGCAGTTCTTC
CASSWDMYNEQFF
>.|TRBV29-1|TRBJ2-7|.
TGCAGCGTTGTTGACGGTACCTACGAGCAGTACTTC
CSVVDGTYEQYF
>.|TRBV21-1|TRBJ2-7|.
TGTGCCAGCAGCAAAAGTTTGAAGCACTGTTACTTC
CASSKSLKHCYF
>.|TRBV5-1|TRBJ2-7|.
TGCGCCAGCAGCTTTTCCGCAGGAGACTACGAGCAGTACTTC
CASSFSAGDYEQYF
>.|TRBV5-1|TRBJ2-1|.
TGCGCCAGCAGCGTTGGTCCGCAGAATGAGCAGTTCTTC
CASSVGPQNEQFF
>.|TRBV18|TRBJ1-4|.
TGTGCCAGCTCACCGGAACCGCGGGAGCTACTGTTTTTT
CASSPEPRELLFF
>.|TRBV19|TRBJ2-7|.
TGTGCCAGTAGTATAGAAGGGAGCTCCTACGAGCAGTACTTC
CASSIEGSSYEQYF
>.|TRBV29-1|TRBJ2-1|TRBD1
TGCAGCGTTGAACGGGACAGGGGCTACAATGAGCAGTTCTTC
CSVERDRGYNEQFF
>.|TRBV2|TRBJ1-5|.
TGTGCCAGCAGTGTAGGGGTACAAGTCAATCAGCCCCAGCATTTT
CASSVGVQVNQPQHF
>.|TRBV18|TRBJ2-5|.
TGTGCCAGCTCACCTCAAGGGGGGCAGACCCAGTACTTC
CASSPQGGQTQYF
>.|TRBV18|TRBJ1-5|.
TGTGCCAGCTCACCACCGGAGCGGGGCAATCAGCCCCAGCATTTT
CASSPPERGNQPQHF